This T cell receptor (beta chain) is from a study of cytomegalovirus exposure and HLA in healthy donors. The CDR3 runs to 15 residues. V was shortened by 4 bases and J by 6 bases, with 20 bases between the two germline ends. Germline V CDR1 and CDR2: SGHRS, YFSETQ. Study-wide points: Later on, a genetic analysis was performed. It linked a missense variant in DCLRE1C with V- and J-gene trimming of TCR beta. In a later analysis, TCR association rates varied by HLA locus: DRB1 most, HLA-C fewest. In vitro data verified a few CMV-associated chains as specific for CMV antigens.

This clone showed up just once. Its matching antigen is unknown. The PCR used 60 Vbeta and 13 Jbeta primers. In the original workflow: Unique TCR beta chains numbered roughly 84 million in a later analysis, with about 9.9 million shared. Generated by immunoSEQ multiplex PCR, the TCRdb table keeps only in-frame clones and is missing some. V, J and clone size were drawn from that table, and D and trimming were deduced from the DNA. Of 150,000 to 200,000 clones in the sample, less than 90% were seen once. The chain links TRBV5-1 to TRBJ2-7; a weak D match, TRBD2 (6 bases). The material sequenced was PBMCs. This clonotype originated in a man between 18 and 35 years old in good health and CMV-seronegative. The CDR3 nucleotides read TGCGCCAGCAGCGCCATCGCGGGAACTCTGGGCGAGCAGTACTTC. This encodes CASSAIAGTLGEQYF.